This is a list of T cell receptor beta chains from one sample in a study of early T cells in non-severe SARS-CoV-2 infection. TCRdb reprocessed the 5' RACE reads with MiXCR, giving one entry per CDR3 protein. This table has 32,000 or so distinct CDR3 sequences, 5.9% appearing once. Material for sequencing was whole blood. These receptors came from an adult who was a healthcare worker with PCR-confirmed SARS-CoV-2 infection or an uninfected control (not recorded which). The CDR3 runs from the conserved cysteine through the conserved F or W. The D gene is left open where the match is weak. Size values are once, few and many counts, or a class for expanded clones, and some rows have none.

V gene	D gene	clone size	J gene	CDR3 protein	CDR3 DNA
TRBV19	.	many	TRBJ2-7	CASSMESGLGEQYF	TGTGCCAGTAGTATGGAATCCGGGCTTGGCGAGCAGTACTTC
TRBV29-1	.	.	TRBJ2-7	CSVEADYEQYF	TGCAGCGTTGAAGCGGATTACGAGCAGTACTTC
TRBV3-1	.	many	TRBJ2-1	CASSQIVDEQFF	TGTGCCAGCAGCCAAATCGTGGATGAGCAGTTCTTC
TRBV24-1	.	many	TRBJ2-7	CATSDAGEKQYF	TGTGCCACCAGTGATGCAGGGGAAAAGCAGTACTTC
TRBV7-6	TRBD2	many	TRBJ2-5	CASSLLAGGREETQYF	TGTGCCAGCAGCTTATTAGCGGGAGGTCGGGAAGAGACCCAGTACTTC
TRBV29-1	.	.	TRBJ2-1	CSVEGVAATRRVQFF	TGCAGCGTTGAAGGGGTAGCGGCAACCAGAAGAGTGCAGTTCTTC
TRBV20-1	TRBD2	many	TRBJ2-1	CSARALAGEAGEQFF	TGCAGTGCTAGAGCCCTAGCGGGAGAGGCGGGTGAGCAGTTCTTC
TRBV5-1	TRBD1	many	TRBJ2-7	CASSRDGQGSYEQYF	TGCGCCAGCAGCCGAGACGGACAGGGCTCCTACGAGCAGTACTTC
TRBV10-1	TRBD1	.	TRBJ2-4	CASSRDRENIQYF	TGCGCCAGCAGCCGGGACAGGGAAAACATTCAGTACTTC
TRBV11-3	.	.	TRBJ2-2	CASSSGTPPGELFF	TGTGCCAGCAGCTCCGGGACTCCCCCCGGGGAGCTGTTTTTT
TRBV7-8	.	.	TRBJ1-5	CASSLSGQDSNQPQHF	TGTGCCAGCAGCTTAAGCGGGCAGGATAGCAATCAGCCCCAGCATTTT
TRBV19	TRBD1	many	TRBJ2-2	CASSLQGFGELFF	TGTGCCAGTAGCCTACAGGGGTTCGGGGAGCTGTTTTTT
TRBV20-1	.	medium-sized	TRBJ2-6	CSATGAGANVLTF	TGCAGTGCTACAGGGGCTGGGGCCAACGTCCTGACTTTC
TRBV27	TRBD1	.	TRBJ1-2	CASSYGTDYGYTF	TGTGCCAGCAGCTATGGGACAGACTATGGCTACACCTTC
TRBV4-1	TRBD1	few	TRBJ1-2	CASSHTGAADYGYTF	TGCGCCAGCAGCCACACAGGGGCGGCGGACTATGGCTACACCTTC
TRBV11-2	TRBD2	few	TRBJ2-5	CASSSVPGGETQYF	TGTGCCAGCAGCTCGGTACCGGGAGGAGAGACCCAGTACTTC
TRBV15	.	many	TRBJ2-5	CATSRDGILRLQETQYF	TGTGCCACCAGCAGAGATGGGATTCTGCGGCTCCAAGAGACCCAGTACTTC
TRBV27	TRBD1	many	TRBJ2-1	CASSPRTGSPPYNEQFF	TGTGCCAGCAGTCCTAGGACAGGGAGTCCGCCCTACAATGAGCAGTTCTTC
TRBV6-4	TRBD1	many	TRBJ2-1	CASIWAGGGGNEQFF	TGTGCCAGCATTTGGGCAGGGGGTGGTGGCAATGAGCAGTTCTTC
TRBV28	TRBD2	many	TRBJ2-7	CASRLSGLGSVVEQYF	TGTGCCAGCAGGCTTTCGGGACTAGGGTCCGTCGTCGAGCAGTACTTC
TRBV7-9	.	.	TRBJ1-1	CASSPWVNTEAFF	TGTGCCAGCAGCCCCTGGGTGAACACTGAAGCTTTCTTT
TRBV29-1	.	many	TRBJ2-2	CSVGLRSSRIANTGELFF	TGCAGCGTTGGATTGAGGTCCTCCCGAATCGCGAACACCGGGGAGCTGTTTTTT
TRBV7-9	.	many	TRBJ2-1	CASSLFDNEQFF	TGTGCCAGCAGCTTATTTGACAATGAGCAGTTCTTC
TRBV5-1	.	many	TRBJ2-5	CASSLGRLEETQYF	TGCGCCAGCAGCTTGGGGCGACTTGAAGAGACCCAGTACTTC
TRBV2	TRBD1	many	TRBJ2-7	CASSPDRGNEQYF	TGTGCCAGCAGTCCGGACAGGGGTAACGAGCAGTACTTC
TRBV29-1	.	many	TRBJ1-4	CSALGAGSATNEKLFF	TGCAGCGCCCTAGGGGCAGGGTCAGCAACTAATGAAAAACTGTTTTTT
TRBV18	TRBD1	many	TRBJ2-5	CASSRMSLGQQETQYF	TGTGCCAGCTCACGAATGTCCCTGGGACAGCAAGAGACCCAGTACTTC
TRBV15	.	many	TRBJ2-1	CATSSQGGYNEQFF	TGTGCCACCAGCTCTCAGGGGGGCTACAATGAGCAGTTCTTC
TRBV5-1	.	.	TRBJ2-7	CASSLAPPSYEQYF	TGCGCCAGCAGCTTGGCGCCGCCCTCCTACGAGCAGTACTTC
TRBV19	TRBD1	many	TRBJ2-2	CASSLRTGATGELFF	TGTGCCAGTAGTCTCCGGACAGGGGCCACCGGGGAGCTGTTTTTT
TRBV4-1	.	many	TRBJ2-1	CASSQDFVRNEQFF	TGCGCCAGCAGCCAAGATTTCGTACGTAATGAGCAGTTCTTC
TRBV27	.	many	TRBJ2-4	CASSPNPPAQNIQYF	TGTGCCAGCAGCCCGAACCCCCCTGCCCAAAACATTCAGTACTTC
TRBV9	.	many	TRBJ2-7	CASSVQGSSYEQYF	TGTGCCAGCAGCGTCCAGGGAAGCTCCTACGAGCAGTACTTC
TRBV29-1	.	medium-sized	TRBJ1-2	CSGQKGYTF	TGCAGCGGACAAAAGGGCTACACCTTC
TRBV5-1	.	many	TRBJ2-1	CASSLVSVHNEQFF	TGCGCCAGCAGCTTGGTGTCCGTCCACAATGAGCAGTTCTTC
TRBV4-1	.	many	TRBJ2-5	CASSTTQGSLETQYF	TGCGCCAGCAGCACCACACAGGGAAGCTTAGAGACCCAGTACTTC
TRBV7-2	.	.	TRBJ1-2	CASSLVLGGYTF	TGTGCCAGCAGCTTAGTGCTCGGAGGCTACACCTTC
TRBV7-8	.	.	TRBJ1-4	CASSSRRGDEKLFF	TGTGCCAGCAGCTCCCGACGAGGTGATGAAAAACTGTTTTTT
TRBV28	.	many	TRBJ2-7	CASSAYGQVFF	TGTGCCAGCAGTGCGTATGGCCAGGTCTTTTTC
TRBV7-2	.	many	TRBJ1-4	CASSPGWASDEKLFF	TGTGCCAGCAGCCCAGGGTGGGCGTCGGATGAAAAACTGTTTTTT
TRBV6-1	.	many	TRBJ2-5	CAATRGRETQYF	TGTGCCGCTACCCGGGGGAGGGAGACCCAGTACTTC
TRBV7-2	.	many	TRBJ2-3	CASSLAGASRTQYF	TGTGCCAGCAGCTTAGCGGGAGCGTCACGTACGCAGTATTTT
TRBV10-3	.	many	TRBJ2-1	CAISLESGSYNEQFF	TGTGCCATCAGTCTAGAAAGTGGGTCCTACAATGAGCAGTTCTTC
TRBV20-1	.	.	TRBJ2-5	CSARMGLPQETQYF	TGCAGTGCTAGGATGGGACTCCCCCAAGAGACCCAGTACTTC
TRBV12-3/TRBV12-4	TRBD1	medium-sized	TRBJ2-7	CASSPHGQATYEQYF	TGTGCCAGCAGTCCCCACGGACAGGCCACCTACGAGCAGTACTTC
TRBV6-1	.	many	TRBJ1-5	CASSATFGQPQHF	TGTGCCAGCAGTGCCACTTTCGGTCAGCCCCAGCATTTT
TRBV7-2	TRBD1	many	TRBJ1-5	CASSILAQGVGQPQHF	TGTGCCAGCAGCATACTAGCACAGGGGGTCGGCCAGCCCCAGCATTTT
TRBV5-1	TRBD1	many	TRBJ2-7	CASSLGTGSSYEQYF	TGCGCCAGCAGCTTGGGGACAGGGAGCTCCTACGAGCAGTACTTC
TRBV4-1	.	many	TRBJ1-5	CASSQDWRAGQPQHF	TGCGCCAGCAGCCAAGATTGGAGGGCCGGTCAGCCCCAGCATTTT
TRBV19	TRBD1	many	TRBJ1-6	CASTGQGAWNESPLHF	TGTGCCTCCACCGGACAGGGCGCTTGGAATGAATCACCCCTCCACTTT
TRBV18	TRBD1	.	TRBJ2-7	CASSPGTGQREQYF	TGTGCCAGCTCACCCGGGACAGGGCAACGTGAGCAGTACTTC
TRBV5-6	TRBD2	few	TRBJ2-5	CASSRTRMETQYF	TGTGCCAGCAGCCGGACTAGAATGGAGACCCAGTACTTC
TRBV13	.	few	TRBJ2-7	CASSFARGNSYEQYF	TGTGCCAGCAGCTTTGCCAGGGGCAACTCCTACGAGCAGTACTTC
TRBV18	.	many	TRBJ1-4	CASSPPAEYNEKLFF	TGTGCCAGCTCACCACCGGCGGAGTATAATGAAAAACTGTTTTTT